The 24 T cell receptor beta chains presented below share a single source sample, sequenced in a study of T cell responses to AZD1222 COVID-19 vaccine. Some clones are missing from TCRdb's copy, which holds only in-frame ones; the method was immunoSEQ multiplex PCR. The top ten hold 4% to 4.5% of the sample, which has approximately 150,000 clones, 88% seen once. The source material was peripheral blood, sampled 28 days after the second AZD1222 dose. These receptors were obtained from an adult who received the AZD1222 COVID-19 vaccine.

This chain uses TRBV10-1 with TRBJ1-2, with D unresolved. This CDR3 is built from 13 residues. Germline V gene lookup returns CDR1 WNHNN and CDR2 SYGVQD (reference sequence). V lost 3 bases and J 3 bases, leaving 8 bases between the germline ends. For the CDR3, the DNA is TGCGCCAGCAGTGACTGGACGGACTATGGCTACACCTTC. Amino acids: CASSDWTDYGYTF.

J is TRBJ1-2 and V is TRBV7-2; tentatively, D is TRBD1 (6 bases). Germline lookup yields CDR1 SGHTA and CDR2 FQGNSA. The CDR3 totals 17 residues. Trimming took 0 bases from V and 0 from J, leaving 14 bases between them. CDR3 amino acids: CASSLAYRVRANYGYTF. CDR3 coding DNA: TGTGCCAGCAGCTTAGCTTACAGGGTGAGAGCTAACTATGGCTACACCTTC.

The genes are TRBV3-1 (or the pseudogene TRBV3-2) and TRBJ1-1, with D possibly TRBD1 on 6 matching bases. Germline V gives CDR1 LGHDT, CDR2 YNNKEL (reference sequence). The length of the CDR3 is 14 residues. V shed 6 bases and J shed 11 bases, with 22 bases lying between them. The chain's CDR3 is CASSRGGREIRAFF. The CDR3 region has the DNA TGTGCCAGCAGTCGGGGGGGGCGGGAAATAAGGGCTTTCTTT.

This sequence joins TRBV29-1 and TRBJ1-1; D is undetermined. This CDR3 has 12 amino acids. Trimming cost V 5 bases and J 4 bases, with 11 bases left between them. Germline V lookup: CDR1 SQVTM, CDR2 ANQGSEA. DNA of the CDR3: TGCAGCGTTCTCTCGGGATCCACTGAAGCTTTCTTT. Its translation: CSVLSGSTEAFF. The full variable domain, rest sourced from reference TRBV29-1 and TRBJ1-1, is SAVISQKPSRDICQRGTSLTIQCQVDSQVTMMFWYRQQPGQSLTLIATANQGSEATYESGFVIDKFPISRPNLTFSTLTVSNMSPEDSSIYLCSVLSGSTEAFFGQGTRLTVV.

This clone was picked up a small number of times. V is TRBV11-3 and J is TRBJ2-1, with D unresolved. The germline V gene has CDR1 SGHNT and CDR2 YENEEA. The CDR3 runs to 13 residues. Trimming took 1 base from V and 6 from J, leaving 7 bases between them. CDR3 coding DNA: TGTGCCAGCAGCTTAGCCATAGGCAATGAGCAGTTCTTC. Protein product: CASSLAIGNEQFF.

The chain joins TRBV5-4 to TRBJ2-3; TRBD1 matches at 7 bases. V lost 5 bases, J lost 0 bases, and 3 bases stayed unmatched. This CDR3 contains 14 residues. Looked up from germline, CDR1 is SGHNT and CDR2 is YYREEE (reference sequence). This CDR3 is CASRRDRSTDTQYF. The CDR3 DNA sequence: TGTGCCAGCAGAAGGGACAGAAGCACAGATACGCAGTATTTT.

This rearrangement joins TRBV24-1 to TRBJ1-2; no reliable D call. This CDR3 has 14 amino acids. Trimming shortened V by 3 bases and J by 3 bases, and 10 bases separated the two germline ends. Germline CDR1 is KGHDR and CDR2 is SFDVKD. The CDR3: CATSDPQVDYGYTF. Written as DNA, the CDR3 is TGTGCCACCAGTGATCCCCAGGTAGACTATGGCTACACCTTC.

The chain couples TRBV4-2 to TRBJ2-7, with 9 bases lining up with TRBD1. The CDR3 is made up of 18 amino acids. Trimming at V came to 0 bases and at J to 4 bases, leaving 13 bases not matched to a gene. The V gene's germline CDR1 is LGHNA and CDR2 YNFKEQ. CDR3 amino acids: CASSQDSGGTGYSYEQYF. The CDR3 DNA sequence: TGTGCCAGCAGCCAAGATAGTGGGGGGACAGGGTATAGTTACGAGCAGTACTTC.

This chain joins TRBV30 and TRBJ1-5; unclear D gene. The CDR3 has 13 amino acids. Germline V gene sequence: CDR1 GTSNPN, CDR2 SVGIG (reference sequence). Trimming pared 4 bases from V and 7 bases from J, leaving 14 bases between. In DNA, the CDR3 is TGTGCCTGGACCGAACAAGCGGGCCAGCCCCAGCATTTT. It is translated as CAWTEQAGQPQHF.

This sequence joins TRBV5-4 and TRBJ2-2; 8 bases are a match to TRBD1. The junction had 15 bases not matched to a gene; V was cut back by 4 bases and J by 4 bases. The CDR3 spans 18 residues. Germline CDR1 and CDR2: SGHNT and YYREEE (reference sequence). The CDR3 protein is CASSPKGQGSGITGELFF. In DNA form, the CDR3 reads TGTGCCAGCAGCCCCAAAGGACAGGGCTCGGGTATCACCGGGGAGCTGTTTTTT.

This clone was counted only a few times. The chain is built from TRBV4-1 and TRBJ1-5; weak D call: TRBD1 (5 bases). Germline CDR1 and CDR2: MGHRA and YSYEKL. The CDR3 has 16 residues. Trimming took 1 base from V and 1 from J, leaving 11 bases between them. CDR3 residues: CASSQGGRLSNQPQHF. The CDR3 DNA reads TGCGCCAGCAGCCAAGGGGGCCGACTGAGCAATCAGCCCCAGCATTTT.

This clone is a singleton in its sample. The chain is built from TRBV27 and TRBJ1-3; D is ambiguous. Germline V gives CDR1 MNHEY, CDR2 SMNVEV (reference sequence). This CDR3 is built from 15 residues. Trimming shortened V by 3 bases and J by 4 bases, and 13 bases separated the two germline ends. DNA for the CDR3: TGTGCCAGCAGTTTTAAAGGCGGATCCGGAAACACCATATATTTT. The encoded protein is CASSFKGGSGNTIYF.

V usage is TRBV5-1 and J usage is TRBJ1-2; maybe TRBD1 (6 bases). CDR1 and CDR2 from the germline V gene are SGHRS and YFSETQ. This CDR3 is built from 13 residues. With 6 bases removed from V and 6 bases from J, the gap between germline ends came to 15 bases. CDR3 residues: CASTRWGRDGYTF. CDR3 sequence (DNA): TGCGCCAGCACCCGGTGGGGGCGAGATGGCTACACCTTC. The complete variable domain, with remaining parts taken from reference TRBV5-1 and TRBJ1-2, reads KAGVTQTPRYLIKTRGQQVTLSCSPISGHRSVSWYQQTPGQGLQFLFEYFSETQRNKGNFPGRFSGRQFSNSRSEMNVSTLELGDSALYLCASTRWGRDGYTFGSGTRLTVV.

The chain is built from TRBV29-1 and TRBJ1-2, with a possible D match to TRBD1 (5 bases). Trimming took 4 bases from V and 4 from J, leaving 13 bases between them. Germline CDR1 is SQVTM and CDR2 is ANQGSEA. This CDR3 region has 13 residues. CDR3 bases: TGCAGCGTTGCCTCAGACAGTAGCTATGGCTACACCTTC. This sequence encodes CSVASDSSYGYTF. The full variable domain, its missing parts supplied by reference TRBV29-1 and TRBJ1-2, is SAVISQKPSRDICQRGTSLTIQCQVDSQVTMMFWYRQQPGQSLTLIATANQGSEATYESGFVIDKFPISRPNLTFSTLTVSNMSPEDSSIYLCSVASDSSYGYTFGSGTRLTVV.

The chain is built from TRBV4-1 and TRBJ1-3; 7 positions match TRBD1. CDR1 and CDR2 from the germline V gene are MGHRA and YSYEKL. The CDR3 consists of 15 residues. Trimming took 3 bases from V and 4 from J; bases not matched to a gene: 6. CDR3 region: CASSQTGLSGNTIYF. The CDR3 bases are TGCGCCAGCAGCCAGACAGGGCTTTCGGGAAACACCATATATTTT.

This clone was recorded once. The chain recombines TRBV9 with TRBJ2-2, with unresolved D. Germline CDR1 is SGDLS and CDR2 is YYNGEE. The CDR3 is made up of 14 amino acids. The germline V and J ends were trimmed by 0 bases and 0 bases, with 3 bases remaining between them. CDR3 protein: CASSVVSNTGELFF. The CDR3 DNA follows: TGTGCCAGCAGCGTAGTATCGAACACCGGGGAGCTGTTTTTT.

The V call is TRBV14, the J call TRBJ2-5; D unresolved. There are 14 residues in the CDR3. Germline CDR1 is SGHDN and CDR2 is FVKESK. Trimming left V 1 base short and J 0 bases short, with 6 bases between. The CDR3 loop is CASSQVQNQETQYF. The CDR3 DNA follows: TGTGCCAGCAGCCAAGTACAGAACCAAGAGACCCAGTACTTC.

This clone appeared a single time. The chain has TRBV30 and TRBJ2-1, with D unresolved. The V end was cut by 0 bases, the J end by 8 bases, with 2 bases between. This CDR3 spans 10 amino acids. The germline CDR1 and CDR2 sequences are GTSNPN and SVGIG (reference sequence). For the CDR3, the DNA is TGTGCCTGGAGTGTCCATGAGCAGTTCTTC. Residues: CAWSVHEQFF.

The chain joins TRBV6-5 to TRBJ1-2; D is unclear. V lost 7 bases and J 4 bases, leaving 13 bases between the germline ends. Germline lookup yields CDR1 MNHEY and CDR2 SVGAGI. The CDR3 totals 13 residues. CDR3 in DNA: TGTGCCAGCAACCCTAACCCGAGCTATGGCTACACCTTC. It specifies CASNPNPSYGYTF.

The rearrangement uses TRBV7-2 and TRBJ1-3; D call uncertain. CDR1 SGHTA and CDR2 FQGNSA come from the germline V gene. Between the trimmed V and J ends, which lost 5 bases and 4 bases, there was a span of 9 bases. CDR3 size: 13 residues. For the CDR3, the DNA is TGTGCCAGCAGCGTACGAACAGGAAACACCATATATTTT. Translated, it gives CASSVRTGNTIYF.

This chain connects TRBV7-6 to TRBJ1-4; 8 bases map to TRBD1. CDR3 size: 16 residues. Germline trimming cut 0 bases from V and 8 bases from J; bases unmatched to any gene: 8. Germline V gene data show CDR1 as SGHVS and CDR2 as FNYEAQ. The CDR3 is CASSLAHGQGPEKLFF. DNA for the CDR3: TGTGCCAGCAGCTTAGCGCATGGACAGGGCCCGGAAAAACTGTTTTTT.

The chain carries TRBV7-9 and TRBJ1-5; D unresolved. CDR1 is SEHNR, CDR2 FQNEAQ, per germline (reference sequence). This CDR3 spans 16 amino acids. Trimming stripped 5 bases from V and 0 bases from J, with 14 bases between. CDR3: CASSDPKGYSNQPQHF. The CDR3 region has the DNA TGTGCCAGCAGCGACCCCAAGGGCTATAGCAATCAGCCCCAGCATTTT.

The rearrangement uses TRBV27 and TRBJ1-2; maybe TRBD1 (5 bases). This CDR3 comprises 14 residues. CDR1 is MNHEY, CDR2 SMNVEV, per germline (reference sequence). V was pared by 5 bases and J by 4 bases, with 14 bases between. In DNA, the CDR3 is TGTGCCAGCAGTCCCCCGGGACCCACCTATGGCTACACCTTC. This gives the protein CASSPPGPTYGYTF.

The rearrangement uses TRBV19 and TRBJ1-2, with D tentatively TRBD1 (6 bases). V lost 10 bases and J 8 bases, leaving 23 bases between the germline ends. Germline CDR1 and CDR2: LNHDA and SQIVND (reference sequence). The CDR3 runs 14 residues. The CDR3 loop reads CATTSRGRGSGYTF. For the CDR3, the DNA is TGTGCCACGACCTCCAGGGGACGTGGTTCGGGCTACACCTTC.